This TCR beta chain came from a study of Ad26.COV2.S vaccination and SARS-CoV-2 variants. Looking at the study overall: Ad26.COV2.S was injected intramuscularly once or twice, 56 days apart.

Concerning this clone itself: Antigen: not known.

As to treatment: roughly 18 received Ad26.COV2.S at low or high dose, single or two shots; about 5 received placebo; per-sample allocation not given. Collection of samples fell on day 63 after the first vaccine or placebo injection. The protocol was immunoSEQ multiplex PCR, while the TCRdb copy is restricted to in-frame clones and leaves out a portion. Of approximately 480,000 clones in the sample, roughly 89% were seen once. V dropped 1 base and J dropped 4; count of bases not matched to a gene: 9. Germline V gene sequence: CDR1 LGHNA, CDR2 YNFKEQ. The CDR3 is 17 residues long. Study-wide results and caveats: A substantial breadth of spike-specific CD8+ and CD4+ T cell responses after vaccination has been reported.

The receptor's source is a person between 18 and 60 years old who received the Ad26.COV2.S COVID-19 vaccine or a placebo. Sequencing was performed on peripheral blood, taken in a trial of Ad26.COV2.S vaccine versus placebo. The chain is built from TRBV4-2 and TRBJ2-1, with TRBD2 matching over 8 bases. DNA for the CDR3: TGTGCCAGCAGCCAAGGGGCGTCTAGCGGGCGGTACAATGAGCAGTTCTTC. This gives the protein CASSQGASSGRYNEQFF.